This paragraph reports one T cell receptor (beta chain). Its antigen is unknown. It was with 60 Vbeta and 13 Jbeta primers that the PCR ran. The method was immunoSEQ multiplex PCR; TCRdb's version includes in-frame clones alone and lacks a portion of them. Of 40,000 to 55,000 clones listed, around 66% are singletons. This sample is drawn from a study of cytomegalovirus exposure and HLA in healthy donors. Germline-derived CDR1 and CDR2 are MNHEY and SVGAGI. Trimming cost V 0 bases and J 6 bases, with 12 bases left between them. The CDR3 is made up of 15 amino acids. Study outcomes and limitations: More clonal expansion characterized HLA-associated TCR beta chains than equally common others in a later analysis. Being productive about 87% or about 30% of the time was typical of most TCR beta V segments in an earlier analysis. In presence/absence analyses, roughly uniform sequencing depth across donors was assumed. One variant, a missense change in DCLRE1C, was linked in a later analysis to TCR beta V- and J-gene trimming.

This chain uses TRBV6-5 with TRBJ1-5; TRBD1 might be the D (5 bases). The sample taken for sequencing was PBMCs. The TCR originated in a man younger than 30 in good health and CMV-seronegative. The CDR3 protein is CASSYSSGAGQPQHF. The DNA of the CDR3 is TGTGCCAGCAGTTACTCGAGCGGGGCAGGTCAGCCCCAGCATTTT.